This entry lists 24 T cell receptor beta chains sequenced from one sample in a study of Graves' ophthalmopathy and Graves' hyperthyroidism. TCR beta CDR3 regions were amplified from RNA transcripts. Second-round multiplex PCR came after first-round RT-PCR with HTBI primers. TCRdb reprocessed the multiplex PCR reads with MiXCR, giving one entry per CDR3 protein. The sample holds 900,000 to 1,200,000 distinct CDR3 sequences, roughly two fifths seen once. Sequencing was done on a sample of peripheral blood or thyroid tissue (not recorded which). The receptors stem from an adult man with Graves' hyperthyroidism.

There are many counts of this clonotype. The gene calls are TRBV7-8 and TRBJ1-1; no firm D call. CDR3 size: 15 residues. With 3 bases removed from V and 0 bases from J, the gap between germline ends came to 11 bases. Germline values: CDR1 SGHVS, CDR2 FQNEAQ. DNA of the CDR3: TGTGCCAGCAGCTTGTATCCAGGAATGAACACTGAAGCTTTCTTT. It yields the protein CASSLYPGMNTEAFF.

This clonotype was counted only a few times. The V and J genes are TRBV13 and TRBJ1-1; 11 nucleotides line up with TRBD1. The CDR3 is 15 residues long. CDR1 is PRHDT, CDR2 FYEKMQ, per germline (reference sequence). With 1 base clipped from V and 7 bases from J, the junction kept 5 bases outside the gene matches. The DNA of the CDR3 is TGTGCCAGCAGCTTAGTTAAGGGACAGGGGGATGAAGCTTTCTTT. Translated: CASSLVKGQGDEAFF.

This clonotype was seen repeatedly, ten times or more. The genes are TRBV29-1 and TRBJ1-4; weak D call: TRBD1 (6 bases). Germline V gene data show CDR1 as SQVTM and CDR2 as ANQGSEA. This CDR3 is 14 amino acids long. V was cut by 5 bases and J by 4 bases, with 14 bases left in between. The CDR3 region has the DNA TGCAGCGTTATGTCGGGACAACTTAATGAAAAACTGTTTTTT. This codes for CSVMSGQLNEKLFF.

V is TRBV28 and J is TRBJ1-6; 9 bases line up with TRBD1. Germline CDR1 MDHEN, CDR2 SYDVKM. J gave up 3 bases and V 5 bases, and 5 bases lay outside the gene matches. The CDR3 totals 16 residues. The CDR3 region has the DNA TGTGCCAGCAGTGGGACAGGGTTAATCTATAATTCACCCCTCCACTTT. Translating gives CASSGTGLIYNSPLHF. Based on the CDR3 plus reference TRBV28 and TRBJ1-6, the full variable domain is DVKVTQSSRYLVKRTGEKVFLECVQDMDHENMFWYRQDPGLGLRLIYFSYDVKMKEKGDIPEGYSVSREKKERFSLILESASTNQTSMYLCASSGTGLIYNSPLHFGNGTRLTVT.

The chain employs TRBV7-2 and TRBJ1-1; a weak D match, TRBD1 (5 bases). Trimming left V 3 bases short and J 4 bases short, with 15 bases between. Looked up from germline, CDR1 is SGHTA and CDR2 is FQGNSA. This CDR3 spans 15 amino acids. The CDR3 loop is CASSFGIDGGTEAFF. The CDR3 coding sequence is TGTGCCAGCAGCTTTGGTATCGACGGGGGCACTGAAGCTTTCTTT.

This clonotype was found a few times. This chain joins TRBV5-4 and TRBJ2-7; 7 nucleotides match TRBD1. Germline V gene lookup returns CDR1 SGHNT and CDR2 YYREEE (reference sequence). After removal of 1 base from V and 6 bases from J, the junction contained 7 bases not matched to a gene. This CDR3 is built from 14 residues. The CDR3 spells CASSLKTGRGEQYF. Written as DNA, the CDR3 is TGTGCCAGCAGCTTGAAGACAGGGCGAGGCGAGCAGTACTTC.

This sequence joins TRBV28 and TRBJ2-5; possible D gene TRBD1, 5 bases. Trimming removed 3 bases from V and 6 bases from J, with 14 bases in between. CDR1 and CDR2 from the germline V gene are MDHEN and SYDVKM. The CDR3 spans 14 residues. CDR3 sequence (DNA): TGTGCCAGCAGTTTTGGGGCCGAACTCCAGACCCAGTACTTC. Translating it yields CASSFGAELQTQYF.

This clonotype was seen only a few times. The chain combines TRBV9 with TRBJ2-5, with D possibly matching TRBD1 (5 bases). The CDR3 loop spans 14 amino acids. Trimming cost V 1 base and J 2 bases, with 9 bases left between them. In germline, CDR1 is SGDLS, CDR2 YYNGEE. The chain's CDR3 is CASSVQGLQETQYF. In DNA form, the CDR3 reads TGTGCCAGCAGCGTACAGGGTTTGCAAGAGACCCAGTACTTC.

This clonotype was seen ten or more times. The chain joins TRBV6-5 to TRBJ2-7, with D perhaps matching TRBD1 or TRBD2 (6 bases each). Trimming pared 7 bases from V and 10 bases from J, leaving 20 bases between. The CDR3 loop spans 13 amino acids. The germline CDR1 and CDR2 sequences are MNHEY and SVGAGI. The CDR3 sequence is CASTPGFGGPQYF. The CDR3 region has the DNA TGTGCCAGCACTCCCGGCTTCGGGGGCCCTCAGTACTTC.

This clonotype was recorded at least ten times. CDR3 sequence reads: CASSSKKTGGSSPLHF. The CDR3 DNA reads TGTGCCAGCAGCTCCAAAAAAACAGGGGGCTCTTCACCCCTCCACTTT. The genes are TRBV7-8 and TRBJ1-6; 9 bases line up with TRBD1. The CDR3 runs to 16 residues. The junction had 10 bases not matched to a gene; V was cut back by 4 bases and J by 9 bases. CDR1 is SGHVS, CDR2 FQNEAQ, per germline.

The rearrangement links TRBV5-1 to TRBJ2-5, with D possibly being TRBD1 (6 bases). Trimming took 0 bases from V and 4 from J, leaving 10 bases between them. Germline V CDR1 and CDR2: SGHRS, YFSETQ. This CDR3 is built from 14 residues. The CDR3 spells CASSLDRVGETQYF. CDR3 DNA: TGCGCCAGCAGCTTGGACAGGGTGGGAGAGACCCAGTACTTC.

About this clonotype: At one end, the junction sequence differs from germline, possibly due to a read error. V is TRBV15 and J is TRBJ2-5; 7 bases match TRBD1. CDR1 LNHNV and CDR2 YYDKDF come from the germline V gene (reference sequence). The CDR3 has 15 amino acids. CDR3 amino acids: CASSQRTGGSETQYF. The CDR3 bases are TGTGCCAGCAGCCAAAGGACAGGAGGATCGGAGACCCAGTACTTC. Full variable domain (remainder filled in from reference TRBV15 and TRBJ2-5): DAMVIQNPRYQVTQFGKPVTLSCSQTLNHNVMYWYQQKSSQAPKLLFHYYDKDFNNEADTPDNFQSRRPNTSFCFLDIRSPGLGDTAMYLCASSQRTGGSETQYFGPGTRLLVL.

This clonotype appeared many times. CDR3 nucleotides: TGTGCCAGCAGCTTAGGGGGACCAGTCGTGAACACCGGGGAGCTGTTTTTT. This gives the protein CASSLGGPVVNTGELFF. The chain is built from TRBV7-7 and TRBJ2-2; D tentatively reads TRBD1 or TRBD2 (5 bases each). The V and J ends lost 1 base and 1 base respectively, with 13 bases between them. CDR3 size: 17 residues. Germline V gives CDR1 SSHAT, CDR2 FNYEAQ (reference sequence).

This clonotype came up once. A read error may be the cause here, since a much bigger clone is one base away. This chain joins TRBV7-9 and TRBJ2-5; possible D gene TRBD2, 6 bases. This CDR3 contains 17 residues. From germline, CDR1 is SEHNR and CDR2 FQNEAQ (reference sequence). CDR3 bases: TGTGCCAGCAGCCCCTTGTGGGGGAGGAACTATCAAGGGACCCAGTACTTC. This gives the protein CASSPLWGRNYQGTQYF.

This clonotype was observed a few times. This chain connects TRBV29-1 to TRBJ2-7, with a possible D match to TRBD2 (7 bases). Trimming took off 7 bases at V and 6 bases at J, with 16 bases between the two ends. The CDR3 covers 12 residues. Germline V CDR1 and CDR2: SQVTM, ANQGSEA. The CDR3 DNA follows: TGCAGCGCGGCAGGGGACTACGGCGAGCAGTACTTC. Its translation: CSAAGDYGEQYF.

A remark on this clonotype: The junction departs from germline at one end; a sequencing error may be responsible. This chain uses TRBV7-9 with TRBJ2-7; 10 nucleotides line up with TRBD2. CDR3 length equals 18 residues. The germline V gene has CDR1 SEHNR and CDR2 FQNEAQ (reference sequence). CDR3: CASSQATQELAGRYEQYF. CDR3 in DNA: TGCGCCAGCAGCCAAGCAACCCAGGAACTAGCGGGGAGATACGAGCAGTACTTC.

This clonotype was detected ten times or more. The CDR3 spells CASSLIGAEQETQYF. The CDR3 DNA reads as TGTGCCAGCAGTTTAATTGGGGCAGAGCAAGAGACCCAGTACTTC. The chain couples TRBV12-3 or TRBV12-4 to TRBJ2-5; weak D call: TRBD1 (5 bases). This CDR3 contains 15 residues. V lost 2 bases to trimming and J lost 2 bases, with 12 bases between them.

The rearrangement uses TRBV29-1 and TRBJ1-2; 8 positions match TRBD1. CDR3 size: 11 residues. Germline V CDR1 and CDR2: SQVTM, ANQGSEA. Trimming took 3 bases from V and 9 from J; bases not matched to a gene: 3. The CDR3 region is CSVESGGRYTF. The CDR3, as DNA: TGCAGCGTTGAGTCAGGGGGCCGCTACACCTTC.

This clonotype was detected many times. One end of the junction fails to match germline, which may point to a read error. The chain carries TRBV7-9 and TRBJ2-7; D is perhaps TRBD1 (6 bases). Germline lookup yields CDR1 SEHNR and CDR2 FQNEAQ (reference sequence). The CDR3 is made up of 12 amino acids. CDR3 in amino acids: CASSSTGLQCDF. In DNA, the CDR3 is TGTGCCAGCAGTTCAACAGGGTTACAGTGTGACTTC.

This clonotype was seen only a few times. The chain uses TRBV29-1 and TRBJ1-3, with D maybe TRBD1 (6 bases). Between the trimmed V and J ends, which lost 4 bases and 4 bases, there was a span of 14 bases. The length of the CDR3 is 14 residues. Germline-derived CDR1 and CDR2 are SQVTM and ANQGSEA. The CDR3 sequence is CSVGPGGWGNTIYF. Written as DNA, the CDR3 is TGCAGCGTTGGGCCGGGGGGCTGGGGAAACACCATATATTTT.

This clonotype has a single count. The chain employs TRBV2 and TRBJ2-5; D gene ambiguous. Deletions cut 3 bases from V and 3 bases from J, with 5 bases between. The CDR3 has 12 residues. The germline CDR1 and CDR2 sequences are SNHLY and FYNNEI. DNA for the CDR3: TGTGCCAGCAGTGATGATAAAGAGACCCAGTACTTC. Translation gives CASSDDKETQYF.

This clonotype was seen ten or more times. The rearrangement uses TRBV6-4 and TRBJ2-7; D call uncertain. The length of the CDR3 is 12 residues. V was pared by 2 bases and J by 12 bases, with 14 bases between. Germline assignment: CDR1 MRHNA and CDR2 SNTAGT. DNA for the CDR3: TGTGCCAGCAGTGACATAAGTGGAGAGTCGTACTTC. This gives the protein CASSDISGESYF.

This chain connects TRBV6-4 to TRBJ1-1, with 7 bases aligning to TRBD1. The CDR3 totals 14 residues. Losses at the gene ends were 6 bases for V and 5 bases for J; bases not matched to a gene: 9. From germline, CDR1 is MRHNA and CDR2 SNTAGT. CDR3 amino acids: CASSPKTGSTEAFF. CDR3 DNA sequence: TGTGCCAGCAGCCCCAAGACAGGGAGTACTGAAGCTTTCTTT.

CDR3 in amino acids: CSARVGAGGGTEAFF. The CDR3 nucleotides read TGCAGTGCTAGAGTAGGAGCGGGAGGGGGAACTGAAGCTTTCTTT. The chain carries TRBV20-1 and TRBJ1-1; tentative D call: TRBD1 (6 bases). Trimming took 1 base from V and 5 from J, leaving 17 bases between them. Germline V gene lookup returns CDR1 DFQATT and CDR2 SNEGSKA (reference sequence). The CDR3 covers 15 residues.